A selection of T cell receptor beta chains follows, all from one sample in a study of blood T cell repertoires in COVID-19. TCRdb's table, derived via immunoSEQ multiplex PCR, lists solely in-frame clones and lacks some. The sample consists of about 78,000 clones, 86% of them appearing once. Sequenced sample: peripheral blood. The receptor set was obtained from a man aged 45 to 65 with active or convalescent COVID-19. Both conserved end residues are part of each CDR3. A D gene is named only where the DNA matches it firmly. The size of a clone is reported for some rows only, either as once, few or many, or as a class for expanded clones.

clone_size: many; d_call: NA; j_call: TRBJ1-2; cdr3_length: 13; v_call: TRBV21-1; cdr3_aa: CASSPQGNYGYTF; cdr3_nt: TGTGCCAGCAGCCCGCAGGGGAACTATGGCTACACCTTC
clone_size: NA; d_call: NA; j_call: TRBJ2-5; cdr3_length: 12; v_call: TRBV2; cdr3_aa: CASSFGQETQYF; cdr3_nt: TGTGCCAGCAGCTTCGGGCAAGAGACCCAGTACTTC
clone_size: NA; d_call: NA; j_call: TRBJ1-4; cdr3_length: 15; v_call: TRBV7-9; cdr3_aa: CASTQGGGGGEKLFF; cdr3_nt: TGTGCCAGCACCCAAGGTGGGGGCGGTGGTGAAAAACTGTTTTTT
clone_size: NA; d_call: TRBD1; j_call: TRBJ1-2; cdr3_length: 14; v_call: TRBV11-2; cdr3_aa: CASSLAGTGDGYTF; cdr3_nt: TGTGCCAGCAGCTTAGCCGGGACAGGGGATGGCTACACCTTC
clone_size: once; d_call: TRBD2; j_call: TRBJ2-1; cdr3_length: 15; v_call: TRBV9; cdr3_aa: CASSPRGGPVNEQFF; cdr3_nt: TGTGCCAGCAGCCCGCGGGGGGGGCCGGTAAATGAGCAGTTCTTC
clone_size: NA; d_call: NA; j_call: TRBJ2-1; cdr3_length: 15; v_call: TRBV5-6; cdr3_aa: CASSLDGGARNEQFF; cdr3_nt: TGTGCCAGCAGCTTGGATGGGGGGGCCCGTAATGAGCAGTTCTTC
clone_size: NA; d_call: TRBD1; j_call: TRBJ2-4; cdr3_length: 16; v_call: TRBV4-1; cdr3_aa: CASSQPLQGAGNIQYF; cdr3_nt: TGCGCCAGCAGCCAACCGTTACAGGGGGCAGGAAACATTCAGTACTTC
clone_size: NA; d_call: NA; j_call: TRBJ1-2; cdr3_length: 14; v_call: TRBV28; cdr3_aa: CASSPQDRNYGYTF; cdr3_nt: TGTGCCAGCAGTCCCCAGGACAGAAACTATGGCTACACCTTC
clone_size: NA; d_call: TRBD2; j_call: TRBJ2-1; cdr3_length: 16; v_call: TRBV13; cdr3_aa: CASSLAFFSGGDEQFF; cdr3_nt: TGTGCCAGCAGCTTAGCATTTTTTAGCGGGGGCGATGAGCAGTTCTTC
clone_size: NA; d_call: TRBD1; j_call: TRBJ2-5; cdr3_length: 13; v_call: TRBV27; cdr3_aa: CASSLWDRETQYF; cdr3_nt: TGTGCCAGCAGTTTATGGGACAGAGAGACCCAGTACTTC
clone_size: NA; d_call: NA; j_call: TRBJ1-6; cdr3_length: 13; v_call: TRBV28; cdr3_aa: CASKRGGNSPLHF; cdr3_nt: TGTGCCAGCAAACGGGGTGGGAATTCACCCCTCCACTTT
clone_size: NA; d_call: TRBD1; j_call: TRBJ1-5; cdr3_length: 17; v_call: TRBV5-1; cdr3_aa: CASSPQGGSSPNQPQHF; cdr3_nt: TGCGCCAGCAGCCCCCAAGGGGGCTCCTCCCCCAATCAGCCCCAGCATTTT
clone_size: NA; d_call: NA; j_call: TRBJ2-3; cdr3_length: 14; v_call: TRBV28; cdr3_aa: CASSLSGGPDTQYF; cdr3_nt: TGTGCCAGCAGTTTATCGGGGGGCCCAGATACGCAGTATTTT
clone_size: many; d_call: NA; j_call: TRBJ2-3; cdr3_length: 14; v_call: TRBV10-1; cdr3_aa: CASSESQGSDTQYF; cdr3_nt: TGCGCCAGCAGTGAGTCGCAGGGGTCAGATACGCAGTATTTT
clone_size: NA; d_call: TRBD1; j_call: TRBJ2-5; cdr3_length: 15; v_call: TRBV19; cdr3_aa: CASSTPQGAGETQYF; cdr3_nt: TGTGCCAGTAGTACCCCACAGGGGGCGGGAGAGACCCAGTACTTC
clone_size: NA; d_call: NA; j_call: TRBJ1-1; cdr3_length: 14; v_call: TRBV6-5; cdr3_aa: CASSTGLKNTEAFF; cdr3_nt: TGTGCCAGCAGTACGGGACTCAAGAACACTGAAGCTTTCTTT
clone_size: NA; d_call: NA; j_call: TRBJ2-5; cdr3_length: 15; v_call: TRBV19; cdr3_aa: CASSIGGQGSGTQYF; cdr3_nt: TGTGCCAGTAGTATCGGGGGGCAGGGATCAGGGACCCAGTACTTC
clone_size: NA; d_call: TRBD1; j_call: TRBJ1-2; cdr3_length: 12; v_call: TRBV6-5; cdr3_aa: CASRQGAFGYTF; cdr3_nt: TGTGCCAGCAGACAGGGGGCGTTTGGCTACACCTTC
clone_size: NA; d_call: TRBD2; j_call: TRBJ2-5; cdr3_length: 16; v_call: TRBV5-4; cdr3_aa: CASSLGSGGAQETQYF; cdr3_nt: TGTGCCAGCAGCTTGGGCAGCGGGGGGGCCCAAGAGACCCAGTACTTC
clone_size: NA; d_call: TRBD2; j_call: TRBJ2-7; cdr3_length: 19; v_call: TRBV7-2; cdr3_aa: CASSLSADPGDYFLYEQYF; cdr3_nt: TGTGCCAGCAGCTTGTCAGCCGACCCGGGGGACTACTTTCTCTACGAGCAGTACTTC
clone_size: once; d_call: NA; j_call: TRBJ2-3; cdr3_length: 16; v_call: TRBV24-1; cdr3_aa: CATSDGAGRGTDTQYF; cdr3_nt: TGTGCCACCAGTGATGGTGCGGGACGGGGGACAGATACGCAGTATTTT
clone_size: NA; d_call: NA; j_call: TRBJ2-2; cdr3_length: 16; v_call: TRBV27; cdr3_aa: CASSSQVTLGTGELFF; cdr3_nt: TGTGCCAGCAGTTCCCAGGTCACGCTCGGCACCGGGGAGCTGTTTTTT
clone_size: NA; d_call: NA; j_call: TRBJ2-5; cdr3_length: 15; v_call: TRBV7-2; cdr3_aa: CASSLQGGNQETQYF; cdr3_nt: TGTGCCAGCAGCTTACAGGGGGGCAACCAAGAGACCCAGTACTTC
clone_size: NA; d_call: TRBD1; j_call: TRBJ1-6; cdr3_length: 13; v_call: TRBV12-3/TRBV12-4; cdr3_aa: CASRATGDSPLHF; cdr3_nt: TGTGCCAGCAGAGCTACAGGGGACTCACCCCTCCACTTT
clone_size: NA; d_call: NA; j_call: TRBJ2-7; cdr3_length: 12; v_call: TRBV30; cdr3_aa: CAWSVGAYEQYF; cdr3_nt: TGTGCCTGGAGTGTCGGAGCCTACGAGCAGTACTTC
clone_size: NA; d_call: NA; j_call: TRBJ2-3; cdr3_length: 13; v_call: TRBV29-1; cdr3_aa: CSVEESLTDTQYF; cdr3_nt: TGCAGCGTTGAAGAGTCCCTCACAGATACGCAGTATTTT
clone_size: NA; d_call: NA; j_call: TRBJ2-5; cdr3_length: 14; v_call: TRBV28; cdr3_aa: CASSLYGMGETQYF; cdr3_nt: TGTGCCAGCAGTTTATACGGGATGGGGGAGACCCAGTACTTC
clone_size: NA; d_call: TRBD1; j_call: TRBJ1-2; cdr3_length: 19; v_call: TRBV5-1; cdr3_aa: CASSTHYRDRGEANYGYTF; cdr3_nt: TGCGCCAGCAGCACCCACTACCGGGACAGGGGGGAAGCTAACTATGGCTACACCTTC
clone_size: few; d_call: TRBD2; j_call: TRBJ2-1; cdr3_length: 16; v_call: TRBV3-1/TRBV3-2; cdr3_aa: CASSPSLAGDHNEQFF; cdr3_nt: TGTGCCAGCAGCCCATCACTAGCGGGGGACCACAATGAGCAGTTCTTC
clone_size: NA; d_call: TRBD1; j_call: TRBJ1-3; cdr3_length: 14; v_call: TRBV5-8; cdr3_aa: CASSFRGQGNTIYF; cdr3_nt: TGTGCCAGCAGCTTTAGGGGACAGGGGAACACCATATATTTT
clone_size: once; d_call: NA; j_call: TRBJ2-7; cdr3_length: 16; v_call: TRBV28; cdr3_aa: CASSPLSRVDKYEQYF; cdr3_nt: TGTGCCAGCAGCCCACTATCCAGGGTGGACAAATACGAGCAGTACTTC
clone_size: NA; d_call: NA; j_call: TRBJ1-6; cdr3_length: 12; v_call: TRBV7-8; cdr3_aa: CASRRQDSPLHF; cdr3_nt: TGTGCCAGCAGGCGACAGGATTCACCCCTCCACTTT
clone_size: NA; d_call: TRBD1; j_call: TRBJ1-1; cdr3_length: 14; v_call: TRBV6-5; cdr3_aa: CASNRGALNTEAFF; cdr3_nt: TGTGCCTCAAACAGGGGCGCATTGAACACTGAAGCTTTCTTT
clone_size: NA; d_call: TRBD1; j_call: TRBJ1-2; cdr3_length: 12; v_call: TRBV12-3/TRBV12-4; cdr3_aa: CASSLQGNGYTF; cdr3_nt: TGTGCCAGCAGCTTACAGGGGAATGGCTACACCTTC
clone_size: NA; d_call: NA; j_call: TRBJ1-3; cdr3_length: 15; v_call: TRBV3-1/TRBV3-2; cdr3_aa: CASSQDAGRGNTIYF; cdr3_nt: TGTGCCAGCAGCCAAGACGCAGGAAGGGGAAACACCATATATTTT
clone_size: NA; d_call: NA; j_call: TRBJ2-3; cdr3_length: 12; v_call: TRBV2; cdr3_aa: CATLVRGDTQYF; cdr3_nt: TGTGCCACCCTTGTTCGAGGAGATACGCAGTATTTT
clone_size: NA; d_call: NA; j_call: TRBJ1-4; cdr3_length: 14; v_call: TRBV7-2; cdr3_aa: CASSLGDSNEKLFF; cdr3_nt: TGTGCCAGCAGCTTAGGGGACTCTAATGAAAAACTGTTTTTT
clone_size: NA; d_call: NA; j_call: TRBJ2-5; cdr3_length: 14; v_call: TRBV11-2; cdr3_aa: CASRLGGGGETQYF; cdr3_nt: TGTGCCAGCAGATTAGGAGGGGGAGGGGAGACCCAGTACTTC
clone_size: NA; d_call: NA; j_call: TRBJ2-1; cdr3_length: 15; v_call: TRBV5-1; cdr3_aa: CASSPTTSSYNEQFF; cdr3_nt: TGCGCCAGCAGCCCTACGACTAGCTCCTACAATGAGCAGTTCTTC
clone_size: NA; d_call: TRBD2; j_call: TRBJ2-3; cdr3_length: 14; v_call: TRBV6-5; cdr3_aa: CASLLAGTTDTQYF; cdr3_nt: TGTGCCAGCCTCCTAGCGGGGACCACAGATACGCAGTATTTT
clone_size: NA; d_call: NA; j_call: TRBJ2-3; cdr3_length: 17; v_call: TRBV11-2; cdr3_aa: CASSFRTDSLRTDTQYF; cdr3_nt: TGTGCCAGCAGCTTTAGAACGGACAGCCTTAGGACAGATACGCAGTATTTT
clone_size: NA; d_call: NA; j_call: TRBJ1-2; cdr3_length: 15; v_call: TRBV5-3; cdr3_aa: CARSHDGTRNYGYTF; cdr3_nt: TGTGCCAGAAGCCATGACGGGACACGAAACTATGGCTACACCTTC
clone_size: NA; d_call: TRBD1; j_call: TRBJ1-4; cdr3_length: 17; v_call: TRBV3-1/TRBV3-2; cdr3_aa: CASSSWDRGATNEKLFF; cdr3_nt: TGTGCCAGCAGCTCTTGGGACAGGGGTGCAACTAATGAAAAACTGTTTTTT
clone_size: NA; d_call: TRBD1; j_call: TRBJ1-4; cdr3_length: 15; v_call: TRBV4-3; cdr3_aa: CASSQEDRANEKLFF; cdr3_nt: TGCGCCAGCAGCCAAGAGGACAGGGCGAATGAAAAACTGTTTTTT
clone_size: NA; d_call: NA; j_call: TRBJ1-1; cdr3_length: 14; v_call: TRBV6-4; cdr3_aa: CASSGLGLNTEAFF; cdr3_nt: TGTGCCAGCAGTGGTCTCGGACTAAACACTGAAGCTTTCTTT
clone_size: once; d_call: TRBD2; j_call: TRBJ2-3; cdr3_length: 15; v_call: TRBV5-1; cdr3_aa: CASSSAGGSTDTQYF; cdr3_nt: TGCGCCAGCAGCTCCGCGGGGGGAAGCACAGATACGCAGTATTTT
clone_size: NA; d_call: NA; j_call: TRBJ1-5; cdr3_length: 14; v_call: TRBV18; cdr3_aa: CASSSAPTDQPQHF; cdr3_nt: TGTGCCAGCTCCTCGGCCCCTACAGATCAGCCCCAGCATTTT
clone_size: NA; d_call: TRBD1; j_call: TRBJ2-1; cdr3_length: 17; v_call: TRBV4-1; cdr3_aa: CASSRLGQGWANNEQFF; cdr3_nt: TGCGCCAGCAGCCGGTTGGGACAGGGTTGGGCTAACAATGAGCAGTTCTTC
clone_size: NA; d_call: NA; j_call: TRBJ1-2; cdr3_length: 14; v_call: TRBV5-4; cdr3_aa: CASSLIPPSGGYTF; cdr3_nt: TGTGCCAGCAGCTTAATACCTCCCTCGGGTGGCTACACCTTC
clone_size: NA; d_call: TRBD1; j_call: TRBJ2-1; cdr3_length: 17; v_call: TRBV9; cdr3_aa: CASSPRTGQGSYNEQFF; cdr3_nt: TGTGCCAGCAGCCCTAGGACCGGACAGGGATCCTACAATGAGCAGTTCTTC
clone_size: NA; d_call: NA; j_call: TRBJ2-5; cdr3_length: 14; v_call: TRBV7-2; cdr3_aa: CASSKQGGQETQYF; cdr3_nt: TGTGCCAGCAGCAAACAGGGAGGGCAAGAGACCCAGTACTTC
clone_size: NA; d_call: NA; j_call: TRBJ1-1; cdr3_length: 16; v_call: TRBV9; cdr3_aa: CASSATPGHAGTEAFF; cdr3_nt: TGTGCCAGCAGCGCGACTCCGGGACACGCTGGCACTGAAGCTTTCTTT
clone_size: NA; d_call: NA; j_call: TRBJ1-6; cdr3_length: 15; v_call: TRBV3-1/TRBV3-2; cdr3_aa: CASSQVQSNNSPLHF; cdr3_nt: TGTGCCAGCAGCCAAGTGCAGTCGAATAATTCACCCCTCCACTTT
clone_size: many; d_call: TRBD1; j_call: TRBJ1-5; cdr3_length: 14; v_call: TRBV10-3; cdr3_aa: CAAGTGDSNQPQHF; cdr3_nt: TGTGCCGCCGGGACAGGGGACAGCAATCAGCCCCAGCATTTT